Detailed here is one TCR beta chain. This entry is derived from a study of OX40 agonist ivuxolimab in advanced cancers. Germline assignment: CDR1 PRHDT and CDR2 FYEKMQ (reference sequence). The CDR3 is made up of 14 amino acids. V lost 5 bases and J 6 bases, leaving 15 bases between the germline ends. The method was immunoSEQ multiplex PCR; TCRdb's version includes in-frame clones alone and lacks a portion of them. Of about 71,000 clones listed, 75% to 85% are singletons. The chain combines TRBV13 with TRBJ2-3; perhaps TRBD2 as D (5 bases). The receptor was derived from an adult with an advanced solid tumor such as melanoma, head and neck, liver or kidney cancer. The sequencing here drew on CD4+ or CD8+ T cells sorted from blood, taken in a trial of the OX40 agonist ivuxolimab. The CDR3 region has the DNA TGTGCCAGCAGCACTCGGAACCCGGGGGATACGCAGTATTTT. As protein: CASSTRNPGDTQYF.